What follows is one T cell receptor (beta chain) and its context. Its antigen is unidentified. This sample also contains other DNA sequences that code for the same CDR3. CDR3 length: 12 residues. CDR1 is SGHDT and CDR2 is YYEEEE in the germline V gene. V was clipped by 0 bases and J by 9 bases, with 4 bases between them. Assay: immunoSEQ multiplex PCR; the TCRdb copy retains only in-frame clones and omits some. This sample carries 2.5 million or so clones, more than 80% of them seen once, and the ten largest clones take about 0.13%. The record originates from a study of shared clonotypes between healthy human individuals. Study outcomes and limitations: Some clonotypes were shared by all four sorted-subset donors, while others were not shared. The non-shared ones had lower generation probabilities than the shared ones.

The J gene is TRBJ1-6, the V gene TRBV5-6; D gene uncertain. The sequence derives from a man aged 18 to 30 in good health. The source material was naive CD4+ T cells sorted from blood. Specified subset: CD45RA+ positively selected. CDR3 DNA sequence: TGTGCCAGCAGCTTGGTATCTTCACCCCTCCACTTT. It is translated as CASSLVSSPLHF.